This T cell receptor beta chain was obtained from a study of blood T cell repertoires in COVID-19. Study-level information: Samples representing acute and convalescent COVID-19 were sourced from the United States, Italy and Spain. In each case, the material was cDNA or gDNA derived from T cells, B-cell-depleted T cells, or PBMCs.

The CDR3 extends over 14 amino acids. Trimming cost V 4 bases and J 1 base, with 10 bases left between them. From germline, CDR1 is LGHDT and CDR2 YNNKEL (reference sequence). In the original workflow: How many nucleated cells were present was estimated from reference gene primer amplification. The data were produced by immunoSEQ multiplex PCR, yet TCRdb's version contains in-frame clones alone and is incomplete. That table furnishes V, J and clone size, whereas the DNA furnished D and trimming. In the table there are about 91,000 clones, roughly four fifths of which are singletons. The chain recombines TRBV3-1 (or the pseudogene TRBV3-2) with TRBJ1-1; no reliable D call. Sequenced sample: peripheral blood. The TCR sequence derives from a man between 45 and 60 years old with active or convalescent COVID-19. The CDR3 is CASSPLAGNTEAFF. For the CDR3, the DNA is TGTGCCAGCAGCCCCTTGGCAGGGAACACTGAAGCTTTCTTT.